These T cell receptor beta chains were read from a single sample in a study of T cell responses to AZD1222 COVID-19 vaccine. The repertoire was sequenced with immunoSEQ multiplex PCR; TCRdb's copy has only in-frame clones and lacks some. The table lists roughly 110,000 clones, under 90% of them singletons. Material: peripheral blood, obtained on day 0 of AZD1222 vaccination. The origin of the receptors is an adult in good health. CDR3s include the opening cysteine and the closing phenylalanine or tryptophan. The order of the fields is CDR3 protein, J gene, CDR3 length, V gene.

CASSLGDRSNQPQHF TRBJ1-5 15 TRBV5-1
CASSLGPENTEAFF TRBJ1-1 14 TRBV5-1
CASSLGQISDTQYF TRBJ2-3 14 TRBV7-2
CASSQVAGGSTYNEQFF TRBJ2-1 17 TRBV3-1/TRBV3-2
CASSGQGLNTEAFF TRBJ1-1 14 TRBV18
CASSFQGLNEQYF TRBJ2-7 13 TRBV27
CASSQDRRGEAFF TRBJ1-1 13 TRBV3-1/TRBV3-2
CASRYSGGQNFYGYTF TRBJ1-2 16 TRBV6-5
CASSEPPNTIYF TRBJ1-3 12 TRBV7-2
CAISEAQGGEQFF TRBJ2-1 13 TRBV10-3